A selection of T cell receptor beta chains follows, all from one sample in a study of T cells in Graves' hyperthyroidism and ophthalmopathy. TCRdb reprocessed the multiplex PCR reads via MiXCR and lists one record per CDR3 protein. Seen here are around 250,000 distinct CDR3 sequences, less than 15% observed once, and the top ten hold about 14%. Specimen: blood. These receptors all stem from a woman aged 40 to 49 with Graves' hyperthyroidism that later progressed to Graves' ophthalmopathy. Both conserved end residues are part of each CDR3. Each record gives: J gene, CDR3 length, D gene, V gene, clone size, CDR3 DNA, CDR3 protein. A D gene is named only where the DNA matches it firmly. Size values are once, few and many counts, or a class for expanded clones, and some rows have none.

TRBJ1-4 15 . TRBV7-6 . TGTGCCAGCAGCCGAGGAGGTCCAACTAATGAAAAACTGTTTTTT CASSRGGPTNEKLFF
TRBJ2-1 13 . TRBV10-3 medium-sized TGTGCCATCAGTGAGGTAGCTACAAATGAGCAGTTCTTC CAISEVATNEQFF
TRBJ2-5 12 . TRBV20-1 many TGCAGTGCTAGAGATGGCAGAGGCCGGAAGTACTTC CSARDGRGRKYF
TRBJ2-1 13 . TRBV29-1 many TGCAGCGTTGATAGACCCGGAGCCGGGGAGCAGTTCTTC CSVDRPGAGEQFF
TRBJ2-6 12 . TRBV30 few TGTGCCCGGGTGTCTGGGGCCAACGTCCTGACTTTC CARVSGANVLTF
TRBJ2-7 14 . TRBV6-5 many TGTGCCAGCAGTTACTCTCCCGGAGCCTACGAGCAGTACTTC CASSYSPGAYEQYF
TRBJ2-2 17 . TRBV20-1 . TGCAGTGCTAGAGAGCGGAGGGTGAGGGGTGCCACCGGGGAGCTGTTTTTT CSARERRVRGATGELFF
TRBJ2-1 15 . TRBV20-1 few TGCAGTGCTCCTTCTATAGCGGTCTCCTACAATGAGCAGTTCTTC CSAPSIAVSYNEQFF
TRBJ2-5 11 . TRBV11-2 many TGTGCCAGCACCCAGGCAGAGACCCAGTACTTC CASTQAETQYF
TRBJ2-5 13 . TRBV29-1 many TGCAGCGTTGGGCAGGACAACCAAGAGACCCAGTACTTC CSVGQDNQETQYF
TRBJ1-1 14 . TRBV2 . TGTGCCAGCAGCTCCGGGACGGTGAAGGGTGAAGCTTTCTTT CASSSGTVKGEAFF
TRBJ2-5 16 . TRBV5-6 . TGTGCCAGCAGCTCAACCGAGCCACGGTTTCTTGAGACCCAGTACTTC CASSSTEPRFLETQYF